The source of this T cell receptor (beta chain) is a study of Ad26.COV2.S vaccination and SARS-CoV-2 variants. Described treatment: 15 to 20 received Ad26.COV2.S at low or high dose, single or two shots; several received placebo; per-sample allocation not given. The samples were gathered on day 63 after the first injection of vaccine or placebo. The repertoire was sequenced with immunoSEQ multiplex PCR; TCRdb's copy has only in-frame clones and lacks some. The profile shows about 390,000 clones, 75% to 90% of them singletons. V was cut by 4 bases and J by 7 bases, with 17 bases left in between. Germline loops: CDR1 SGHNT, CDR2 YYREEE (reference sequence). This CDR3 region has 15 residues.

Sample: peripheral blood, taken in a trial of Ad26.COV2.S vaccine versus placebo. This clonotype was sampled from a person aged 18-60 years who received the Ad26.COV2.S COVID-19 vaccine or a placebo. This sequence joins TRBV5-4 and TRBJ2-2, with a weak D call TRBD2 (7 bases). CDR3 DNA sequence: TGTGCCAGCAGCCCGATGGGGGGGGGCATCGGGGAGCTGTTTTTT. This gives the protein CASSPMGGGIGELFF.